A selection of T cell receptor beta chains follows, all from one sample in a study of shared clonotypes between healthy human individuals. Here immunoSEQ multiplex PCR was the method, and the copy in TCRdb shows in-frame clones only, minus some. Here the sample spans millions of clones, 93% being singletons. The source material was naive CD8+ T cells from PBMCs. The source is a man in his late teens or twenties in good health. Some clones in this sample may be carry-over from other donors' samples. The CDR3 runs from the conserved cysteine through the conserved F or W. D genes are given only for firm matches. A clone size is listed for some rows: how often the clone was seen (once, few, many), or a class if it is expanded.

-,16,TRBJ2-5,TRBV7-9,-,TGTGCCAGCAGCTTATTTACGGGGGAAGGGCAAGAGACCCAGTACTTC,CASSLFTGEGQETQYF
-,13,TRBJ2-2,TRBV19,-,TGTGCCAGTAGGAGGGGCCTAGAACGGGAGCTGTTTTTT,CASRRGLERELFF
-,15,TRBJ1-5,TRBV30,-,TGTGCCTGGAGTGTGACTAGGCAGTCCAATCAGCCCCAGCATTTT,CAWSVTRQSNQPQHF
-,16,TRBJ1-5,TRBV10-1,-,TGCGCCAGCCACCTTGGAGGCGGGGGTGAGGGTCAGCCCCAGCATTTT,CASHLGGGGEGQPQHF
few,10,TRBJ1-1,TRBV7-2,-,TGTGCCAGCAGCTTGCTTTTGGCTTTCTTT,CASSLLLAFF
-,17,TRBJ2-3,TRBV7-9,-,TGTGCCAGCACCCCCCAAGTTAGGGGAGTATCCACAGATACGCAGTATTTT,CASTPQVRGVSTDTQYF
-,14,TRBJ1-1,TRBV4-1,-,TGCGCCAGCAGCTATCGGACCAAGAACACTGAAGCTTTCTTT,CASSYRTKNTEAFF
-,13,TRBJ2-1,TRBV13,-,TGTGCCAGCAGCTTCGGACTCTACAATGAGCAGTTCTTC,CASSFGLYNEQFF
-,15,TRBJ2-5,TRBV4-2,TRBD1,TGTGCCAGCAGCCAAGGGACAGGGGTAGGAGAGACCCAGTACTTC,CASSQGTGVGETQYF
-,15,TRBJ2-3,TRBV7-3,-,TGTGCCAGCAGCTTAATTGGTACAGGCACAGATACGCAGTATTTT,CASSLIGTGTDTQYF
-,17,TRBJ2-3,TRBV7-2,TRBD2,TGTGCCAGCAGCTTAGTCCCTAGCGGGACACTCACAGATACGCAGTATTTT,CASSLVPSGTLTDTQYF